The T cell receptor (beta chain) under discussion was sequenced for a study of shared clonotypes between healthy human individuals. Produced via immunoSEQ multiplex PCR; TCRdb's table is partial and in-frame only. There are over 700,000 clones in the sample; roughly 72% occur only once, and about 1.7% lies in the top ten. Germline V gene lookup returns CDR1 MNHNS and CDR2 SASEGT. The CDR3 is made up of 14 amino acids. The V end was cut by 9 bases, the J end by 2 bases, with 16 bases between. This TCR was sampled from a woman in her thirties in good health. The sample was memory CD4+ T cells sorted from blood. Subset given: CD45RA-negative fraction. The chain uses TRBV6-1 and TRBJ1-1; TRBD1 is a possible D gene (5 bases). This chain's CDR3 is CASGGRGGNTEAFF. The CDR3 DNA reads TGTGCCAGTGGGGGGAGGGGTGGAAACACTGAAGCTTTCTTT.